These T cell receptor beta chains were read from a single sample in a study of blood T cell repertoires in COVID-19. Profiling relied on immunoSEQ multiplex PCR, and the TCRdb table lists in-frame clones only, not all of them. The repertoire has fewer than 150,000 clones, about 79% of them found once; the top ten carry roughly 15%. The source material was peripheral blood. These receptors all stem from a woman between 45 and 65 years old with acute or convalescent COVID-19. CDR3s include the opening cysteine and the closing phenylalanine or tryptophan. The order of the fields is D gene, J gene, clone size, V gene, CDR3 DNA, CDR3 protein. The D gene is left open where the match is weak. Where a row states a size, it is once, few, many or the class of an expanded clone; other rows omit it.

- | TRBJ2-3 | - | TRBV5-4 | TGTGCCAGCAGCTTGGACAGAGTGCCAGATACGCAGTATTTT | CASSLDRVPDTQYF
- | TRBJ1-1 | - | TRBV14 | TGTGCCAGCAGCCAACTCATGCTTAGCGGGTCTAACACTGAAGCTTTCTTT | CASSQLMLSGSNTEAFF
- | TRBJ1-1 | - | TRBV19 | TGTGCCAGCCACAGGGAAATGAACACTGAAGCTTTCTTT | CASHREMNTEAFF
- | TRBJ1-2 | - | TRBV3-1/TRBV3-2 | TGTGCCAGCAGCCAAGAGGGGCTTGGAGGGTGGAAAGGCTACACCTTC | CASSQEGLGGWKGYTF
- | TRBJ1-2 | - | TRBV24-1 | TGTGCCACCAGGGAGGGTCAGGGCCACTATGGCTACACCTTC | CATREGQGHYGYTF
- | TRBJ2-1 | - | TRBV5-8 | TGTGCCAGCAGCTTGTTCAGGGGTGGTGAGCAGTTCTTC | CASSLFRGGEQFF
- | TRBJ1-1 | few | TRBV2 | TGTGCCAGCAGTGGGGGTTCGACAGGCGACACTGAAGCTTTCTTT | CASSGGSTGDTEAFF
TRBD1 | TRBJ1-4 | - | TRBV7-9 | TGTGCCAGCAGCGCGGACAGGGGGGGAGAAAAACTGTTTTTT | CASSADRGGEKLFF
TRBD1 | TRBJ1-4 | - | TRBV5-1 | TGCGCCAGCAGCTTAGGGTCAGGGGGAGCTAATGAAAAACTGTTTTTT | CASSLGSGGANEKLFF
TRBD1 | TRBJ1-3 | - | TRBV5-1 | TGCGCCAGCAGCTCAAAAGAGAGGGACAGGGGTATATTTGTGGTCGGAAACACCATATATTTT | CASSSKERDRGIFVVGNTIYF
- | TRBJ1-4 | - | TRBV6-5 | TGTGCCAGCACCTCAGGGAAAGAACTGTTTTTT | CASTSGKELFF
TRBD2 | TRBJ2-7 | - | TRBV19 | TGTGCCAGTAGTATGGGGGGGGGTTTCTCCTACGAGCAGTACTTC | CASSMGGGFSYEQYF
- | TRBJ1-6 | many | TRBV5-8 | TGTGCCAGCAGCGACGGCGGTGGGCTGATCAGGGGTGGGAATTCACCCCTCCACTTT | CASSDGGGLIRGGNSPLHF
- | TRBJ1-4 | - | TRBV10-1 | TGCGCCAGCAGTGAGTCGTCAGGGGCCAACGAAAAACTGTTTTTT | CASSESSGANEKLFF
TRBD1 | TRBJ1-1 | - | TRBV7-2 | TGTGCCAGCAGCTTAGCGTTTGGGACAGGGAAGACTGAAGCTTTCTTT | CASSLAFGTGKTEAFF
TRBD2 | TRBJ2-5 | - | TRBV27 | TGTGCCAGCAGTTTTGGGGGGGGAGGGAAGACCCAGTACTTC | CASSFGGGGKTQYF
- | TRBJ2-3 | - | TRBV30 | TGTGCCTGGAGTGTACGGGTAGCGGGCACAGATACGCAGTATTTT | CAWSVRVAGTDTQYF
TRBD2 | TRBJ2-2 | - | TRBV9 | TGTGCCAGCAGCGTAGCAGGTGCGGGGGGCACCGGGGAGCTGTTTTTT | CASSVAGAGGTGELFF
TRBD1 | TRBJ1-4 | - | TRBV20-1 | TGCAGTGCTAGTCTGGGACAGGGTCATGAAAAACTGTTTTTT | CSASLGQGHEKLFF
- | TRBJ1-2 | - | TRBV18 | TGTGCCAGCTCACCTGACAGGAGGACTAACTATGGCTACACCTTC | CASSPDRRTNYGYTF
- | TRBJ1-1 | - | TRBV15 | TGTGCCACCAGCAGAGATTTGGGGCAGCCCAACTTGAACACTGAAGCTTTCTTT | CATSRDLGQPNLNTEAFF
- | TRBJ1-1 | - | TRBV10-1 | TGCGCCAGCAGGGCGGACAGACGAGGGAACACTGAAGCTTTCTTT | CASRADRRGNTEAFF
- | TRBJ1-5 | - | TRBV7-3 | TGTGCCAGCAGCTTAAAGGGAGGCCAGCCCCAGCATTTT | CASSLKGGQPQHF
- | TRBJ1-2 | - | TRBV19 | TGTGCCACTGGGAGGTCCTGGACTAACTATGGCTACACCTTC | CATGRSWTNYGYTF
TRBD1 | TRBJ2-2 | - | TRBV6-2/TRBV6-3 | TGTGCCAGCAGTTTCGGACAGGATAACACCGGGGAGCTGTTTTTT | CASSFGQDNTGELFF
TRBD1 | TRBJ2-7 | - | TRBV4-1 | TGCGCCAGCAGCCAAGACGGACAGGGGCCCTACGAGCAGTACTTC | CASSQDGQGPYEQYF
- | TRBJ1-2 | - | TRBV19 | TGTGCCAGTAGTATCGGCCCGGGCTATGGCTACACCTTC | CASSIGPGYGYTF
- | TRBJ1-1 | - | TRBV6-5 | TGTGCCAGCAGGCACGAGGAAGTTAACACTGAAGCTTTCTTT | CASRHEEVNTEAFF
TRBD2 | TRBJ2-5 | once | TRBV6-1 | TGTGCCAGCAGTGAAGTCAGACTAGCGGGGGCAGGAGAGACCCAGTACTTC | CASSEVRLAGAGETQYF
TRBD1 | TRBJ1-5 | - | TRBV2 | TGTGCCAGCAGGAGACAGGGGGATCAGCCCCAGCATTTT | CASRRQGDQPQHF
- | TRBJ1-2 | - | TRBV29-1 | TGCAGCGTTGTGACTCTAGGGGCTAACTATGGCTACACCTTC | CSVVTLGANYGYTF
- | TRBJ1-2 | - | TRBV2 | TGTGCCAGCTCTAGTTGGGACAAAGACTATGGCTACACCTTC | CASSSWDKDYGYTF
TRBD1 | TRBJ1-1 | - | TRBV3-1/TRBV3-2 | TGTGCCAGCAGCACGCGACAGGGCACTGAAGCTTTCTTT | CASSTRQGTEAFF
- | TRBJ1-1 | - | TRBV5-1 | TGCGCCAGCAGCCAGGGGACACCGGGCCCTGAAGCTTTCTTT | CASSQGTPGPEAFF
- | TRBJ1-2 | - | TRBV10-3 | TGTGCCACCGCAGGGGATTACGATGGCTACACCTTC | CATAGDYDGYTF
TRBD1 | TRBJ2-3 | - | TRBV19 | TGTGCCAGTAGTGACGGGACAGGGGGTACAGATACGCAGTATTTT | CASSDGTGGTDTQYF
- | TRBJ1-4 | - | TRBV4-2 | TGTGCCAGCAGCCAAGTCAGGGGTTGGGAAAAACTGTTTTTT | CASSQVRGWEKLFF
TRBD1 | TRBJ1-2 | - | TRBV18 | TGTGCCAGCTCACTTTCGGACAGGGTCGGGTATGGCTACACCTTC | CASSLSDRVGYGYTF
- | TRBJ1-5 | - | TRBV7-2 | TGTGCCAGCAGCTCGGGACTTGAAAATCAGCCCCAGCATTTT | CASSSGLENQPQHF
- | TRBJ2-3 | - | TRBV29-1 | TGCAGCGTTGTCCCAGGAACAGATACGCAGTATTTT | CSVVPGTDTQYF
TRBD1 | TRBJ1-2 | - | TRBV7-9 | TGTGCCAGCAGCTGTTACCAGGGGGCCTATGGCTACACCTTC | CASSCYQGAYGYTF
- | TRBJ1-1 | - | TRBV5-4 | TGTGCCAGCAGCTTGTTGTATTCTATGAACACTGAAGCTTTCTTT | CASSLLYSMNTEAFF
- | TRBJ1-6 | once | TRBV2 | TGTGCCAGCAGTGTAGAACAGTGGGATTCACCCCTCCACTTT | CASSVEQWDSPLHF
TRBD2 | TRBJ2-3 | - | TRBV3-1/TRBV3-2 | TGTGCCAGCAGTACAGAGGTGGCTAGCGGGGGGTCAGATACGCAGTATTTT | CASSTEVASGGSDTQYF
TRBD1 | TRBJ2-7 | - | TRBV6-4 | TGTGCCAGCAGTAAACAGGGGGGCTCCTACGAGCAGTACTTC | CASSKQGGSYEQYF
- | TRBJ1-2 | once | TRBV18 | TGTGCCAGCTCACCCGTCCGCGGGGACTATGGCTACACCTTC | CASSPVRGDYGYTF
- | TRBJ1-1 | - | TRBV18 | TGTGCCAGCTCACCAGAAAGACAGGAGTTGAACACTGAAGCTTTCTTT | CASSPERQELNTEAFF
TRBD1 | TRBJ2-7 | - | TRBV20-1 | TGCAGTGCTAGTGGGCACACAGGGGGAGGCTACGAGCAGTACTTC | CSASGHTGGGYEQYF
- | TRBJ1-5 | - | TRBV27 | TGTGCCAGCAGTCAAGGGGGGGCGTATAGCAATCAGCCCCAGCATTTT | CASSQGGAYSNQPQHF
- | TRBJ1-1 | - | TRBV11-3 | TGTGCCAGCAGCTTAGATCAGGGGACTGAAGCTTTCTTT | CASSLDQGTEAFF
TRBD1 | TRBJ1-5 | - | TRBV27 | TGTGCCAGCAAACTAGAACAGGGGTCACCCCAGCATTTT | CASKLEQGSPQHF
- | TRBJ1-1 | few | TRBV6-2/TRBV6-3 | TGTGCCAGCAGTTACTCCCACTCACCGGGACTCTTAAACACTGAAGCTTTCTTT | CASSYSHSPGLLNTEAFF